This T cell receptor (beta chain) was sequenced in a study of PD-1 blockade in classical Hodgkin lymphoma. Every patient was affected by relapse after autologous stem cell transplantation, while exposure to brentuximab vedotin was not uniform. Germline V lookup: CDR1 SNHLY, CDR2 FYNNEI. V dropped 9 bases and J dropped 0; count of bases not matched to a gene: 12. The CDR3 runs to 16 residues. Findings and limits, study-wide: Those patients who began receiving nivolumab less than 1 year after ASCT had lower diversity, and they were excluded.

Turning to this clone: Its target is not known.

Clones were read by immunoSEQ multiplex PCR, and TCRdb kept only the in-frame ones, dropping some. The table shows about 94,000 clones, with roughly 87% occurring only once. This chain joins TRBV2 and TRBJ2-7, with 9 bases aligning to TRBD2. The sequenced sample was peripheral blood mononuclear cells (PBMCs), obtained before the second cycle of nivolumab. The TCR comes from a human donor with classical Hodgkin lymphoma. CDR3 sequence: CASRGGFSGSSYEQYF. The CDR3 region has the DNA TGTGCCAGTAGAGGGGGCTTTAGCGGGAGCTCCTACGAGCAGTACTTC.